This T cell receptor (beta chain) was observed in a study of blood T cell repertoires in COVID-19. On the study more broadly: The analysed material was cDNA or gDNA that came from T cells, B-cell-depleted T cells, or PBMCs.

The CDR3 has 13 residues. Germline lookup yields CDR1 ENHRY and CDR2 SYGVKD. The ends were cut back, 10 bases at V and 0 bases at J, with 10 bases in the middle. Under the authors' procedure: Amplification of reference gene primers provided the estimated nucleated cell counts. Here immunoSEQ multiplex PCR was the method, and the copy in TCRdb shows in-frame clones only, minus some. D and trimming were read from the DNA, whereas the V and J calls and clone size are those reported in that table. In the table there are some 220,000 clones, approximately 90% of which are singletons. The cohort comprised adults aged roughly 18 to 95 years residing in 24 US areas. Recovery among Cohort 3 donors was established by two negative PCRs, clearance, or symptom resolution.

The sequencing sample was made of PBMCs or T cells enriched from blood (not recorded which). The sequence derives from a woman aged 25 to 39 who had recovered from COVID-19. This sequence joins TRBV10-3 and TRBJ1-5; D might be TRBD1 (6 bases). The CDR3 reads CATSGASNQPQHF. The CDR3 DNA follows: TGTGCCACCTCAGGGGCTAGCAATCAGCCCCAGCATTTT.